The 19 T cell receptor beta chains given below trace back to one sample, sequenced in a study of shared clonotypes between healthy human individuals. Sequencing was performed with immunoSEQ multiplex PCR; in TCRdb, only in-frame clones are kept and a portion is missing. The data show hundreds of thousands of clones, about 96% seen once. The sample comprised naive CD4+ T cells sorted from blood. Sample subset: CD45RA+ positively selected. Receptors were obtained from a woman in her twenties or thirties in good health.

The V call is TRBV19, the J call TRBJ1-1; no firm D call. The CDR3 covers 12 residues. Trimming took off 5 bases at V and 11 bases at J, with 15 bases between the two ends. CDR1 and CDR2 from the germline V gene are LNHDA and SQIVND (reference sequence). The CDR3 DNA reads as TGTGCCAGTAGTCCATGGCCAGACTCGGCTTTCTTT. Its protein product is CASSPWPDSAFF.

The chain is built from TRBV28 and TRBJ1-3, with TRBD1 as a possible D gene (6 bases). The CDR3 runs 15 residues. Germline lookup yields CDR1 MDHEN and CDR2 SYDVKM. V shed 7 bases and J shed 4 bases, with 17 bases lying between them. CDR3 DNA sequence: TGTGCCAGCACCTCCCTCAGGGGAACGGGAAACACCATATATTTT. It encodes CASTSLRGTGNTIYF.

This clone was counted once. V gene TRBV28 combines with J gene TRBJ1-5; D may be TRBD1 (5 bases). Germline V CDR1 and CDR2: MDHEN, SYDVKM. V lost 10 bases to trimming and J lost 2 bases, with 30 bases between them. The CDR3 runs to 19 residues. The CDR3 nucleotides read TGTGCCAATACCCTCGGGGCGCTTTTCCCGTTATCTGGCAATCAGCCCCAGCATTTT. It is translated as CANTLGALFPLSGNQPQHF.

The chain recombines TRBV28 with TRBJ1-4; 8 nucleotides align to TRBD1. CDR1 is MDHEN and CDR2 is SYDVKM in the germline V gene. The CDR3 length is 14 residues. The junction had 5 bases not matched to a gene; V was cut back by 3 bases and J by 8 bases. DNA for the CDR3: TGTGCCAGCAGTTTTCAGGGGGCCGGAGAAAAACTGTTTTTT. As protein: CASSFQGAGEKLFF.

The chain recombines TRBV6-5 with TRBJ2-1; 7 nucleotides match TRBD1. V lost 0 bases to trimming and J lost 4 bases; unmatched junction nucleotides: 6. Germline lookup yields CDR1 MNHEY and CDR2 SVGAGI. The CDR3 is 16 residues long. DNA of the CDR3: TGTGCCAGCAGTTACTCGGACAGGCCCGTATACAATGAGCAGTTCTTC. This translates into CASSYSDRPVYNEQFF.

CDR3 sequence reads: CASTPSSGGSYEQYF. CDR3 nucleotides: TGTGCCAGCACTCCCTCTAGCGGGGGTTCCTACGAGCAGTACTTC. The chain has TRBV6-6 and TRBJ2-7; 10 bases are a match to TRBD2. Germline trimming cut 7 bases from V and 1 base from J; bases unmatched to any gene: 7. Germline V CDR1 and CDR2: MNHNY, SVGAGI (reference sequence). The CDR3 totals 15 residues.

V and J are TRBV2 and TRBJ1-2, with D perhaps TRBD1 (5 bases). Trimming took 3 bases from V and 7 from J, leaving 18 bases between them. There are 15 residues in the CDR3. Germline assignment: CDR1 SNHLY and CDR2 FYNNEI. CDR3 sequence (DNA): TGTGCCAGCAGTGAGGAGGGGCCCGGGGTAGGTGGCTACACCTTC. Its protein is CASSEEGPGVGGYTF.

The J gene is TRBJ1-1, the V gene TRBV29-1; D possibly corresponds to TRBD1 (5 bases). The CDR3 covers 14 residues. Trimming removed 6 bases at V and 7 bases at J, with 21 bases between. CDR1 is SQVTM, CDR2 ANQGSEA, per germline. CDR3 sequence (DNA): TGCAGCGTACAATTCGACGGGACTAAGTTTGAAGCTTTCTTT. Translating it yields CSVQFDGTKFEAFF. Variable domain in full (rest from reference TRBV29-1 and TRBJ1-1): SAVISQKPSRDICQRGTSLTIQCQVDSQVTMMFWYRQQPGQSLTLIATANQGSEATYESGFVIDKFPISRPNLTFSTLTVSNMSPEDSSIYLCSVQFDGTKFEAFFGQGTRLTVV.

In its sample, this clone was seen a few times. V gene TRBV6-1 combines with J gene TRBJ2-7; 8 nucleotides agree with TRBD2. Germline assignment: CDR1 MNHNS and CDR2 SASEGT. Trimming took 6 bases from V and 0 from J; bases not matched to a gene: 7. CDR3 length: 15 amino acids. In DNA form, the CDR3 reads TGTGCCAGCAGGGGTGAGAGCGGGAGCTCCTACGAGCAGTACTTC. Translated: CASRGESGSSYEQYF.

The J gene is TRBJ2-3, the V gene TRBV7-2; TRBD2 agrees at 9 bases. V dropped 2 bases and J dropped 2; count of bases not matched to a gene: 8. This CDR3 spans 17 amino acids. Germline assignment: CDR1 SGHTA and CDR2 FQGNSA. DNA of the CDR3: TGTGCCAGCAGCTTAATGTCTAGCGGGACTGTCACAGATACGCAGTATTTT. It translates to CASSLMSSGTVTDTQYF.

This chain connects TRBV5-4 to TRBJ2-7; 10 nucleotides match TRBD1. In germline, CDR1 is SGHNT, CDR2 YYREEE (reference sequence). J was trimmed by 3 bases and V by 0 bases; bases with no gene match: 12. This CDR3 has 18 amino acids. This chain's CDR3 is CASSLGYRDRGRGYEQYF. In DNA form, the CDR3 reads TGTGCCAGCAGCTTGGGATACCGGGACAGGGGTAGGGGCTACGAGCAGTACTTC.

The chain links TRBV10-1 to TRBJ2-7; 10 bases map to TRBD2. Per germline, CDR1 WNHNN and CDR2 SYGVQD (reference sequence). The V and J ends lost 4 bases and 6 bases, in that order; junction bases with no gene match: 3. CDR3 size: 13 residues. CDR3: CASSASGRSEQYF. The DNA of the CDR3 is TGCGCCAGCAGTGCTAGCGGGAGATCCGAGCAGTACTTC.

The genes are TRBV6-5 and TRBJ1-4; the D is unclear. Germline CDR1 is MNHEY and CDR2 is SVGAGI. The CDR3 spans 12 residues. Trimming shortened V by 0 bases and J by 7 bases, and 3 bases separated the two germline ends. CDR3 DNA sequence: TGTGCCAGCAGTTACTCGGGTGAAAAACTGTTTTTT. Translation: CASSYSGEKLFF.

The rearrangement joins TRBV6-1 to TRBJ1-5; no clear D gene. This CDR3 contains 12 residues. The germline gives CDR1 MNHNS, CDR2 SASEGT. Trimming took 10 bases from V and 2 from J, leaving 9 bases between them. CDR3 residues: CAISPGNQPQHF. The CDR3 DNA sequence: TGTGCCATCTCGCCGGGCAATCAGCCCCAGCATTTT.

The chain combines TRBV27 with TRBJ2-2; possible D gene TRBD2, 5 bases. The CDR3 sequence is 17 residues long. The ends were cut back, 0 bases at V and 8 bases at J, with 19 bases in the middle. In germline, CDR1 is MNHEY, CDR2 SMNVEV (reference sequence). In DNA, the CDR3 is TGTGCCAGCAGTTTATCGAGAGGAGGACTCGCCTCAGGGGAGCTGTTTTTT. Translated: CASSLSRGGLASGELFF.

This sequence joins TRBV19 and TRBJ1-3; D not resolved. Trimming removed 4 bases at V and 0 bases at J, with 13 bases between. The CDR3 runs 16 residues. In germline, CDR1 is LNHDA, CDR2 SQIVND (reference sequence). CDR3 region: CASSRSGTDSGNTIYF. In nucleotides, the CDR3 is TGTGCCAGTAGTAGATCGGGCACCGACTCTGGAAACACCATATATTTT.

With respect to this clone: Other DNA sequences in the same sample also yield this CDR3. The CDR3 DNA reads as TGCGCCAGCAGCCCGGGACAGGGCTATGGCTACACCTTC. The encoded protein is CASSPGQGYGYTF. V gene TRBV5-1 combines with J gene TRBJ1-2; TRBD1 matches at 9 bases. In germline, CDR1 is SGHRS, CDR2 YFSETQ. This CDR3 comprises 13 residues. Trimming at V came to 4 bases and at J to 4 bases, leaving 2 bases not matched to a gene.

This clone has a single count. This chain uses TRBV19 with TRBJ2-5, with 7 bases that match TRBD1. The J call may be mistaken, given a closer DNA end match to TRBJ2-7. The germline gives CDR1 LNHDA, CDR2 SQIVND (reference sequence). The CDR3 is made up of 12 amino acids. The CDR3 sequence: CANPGQSYEQYF. Written as DNA, the CDR3 is TGTGCCAACCCGGGACAGAGTTACGAGCAGTACTTC.

The chain couples TRBV5-1 to TRBJ2-7; 7 bases map to TRBD1. Germline loops: CDR1 SGHRS, CDR2 YFSETQ. This CDR3 spans 12 amino acids. Unmatched junction bases numbered 4, after V lost 7 bases and J lost 3 bases. In DNA, the CDR3 is TGCGCCAGCGCCCGACAGGGCTACGAGCAGTACTTC. Its translation: CASARQGYEQYF.